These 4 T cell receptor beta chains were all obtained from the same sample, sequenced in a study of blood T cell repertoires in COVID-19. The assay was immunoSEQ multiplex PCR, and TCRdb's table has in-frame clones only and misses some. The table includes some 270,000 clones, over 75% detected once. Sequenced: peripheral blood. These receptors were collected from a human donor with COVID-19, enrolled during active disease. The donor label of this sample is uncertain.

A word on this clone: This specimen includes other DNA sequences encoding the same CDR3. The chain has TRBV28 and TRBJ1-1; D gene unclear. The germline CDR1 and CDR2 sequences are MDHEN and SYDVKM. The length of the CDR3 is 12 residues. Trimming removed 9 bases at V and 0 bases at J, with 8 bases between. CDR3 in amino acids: CASSSVNTEAFF. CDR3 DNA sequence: TGTGCCAGTTCGTCTGTGAACACTGAAGCTTTCTTT.

The CDR3 spells CASSPIPGTPLGGYRNTEAFF. The CDR3 region has the DNA TGTGCCAGCAGCCCCATACCGGGGACGCCGCTGGGGGGGTATAGGAACACTGAAGCTTTCTTT. This rearrangement joins TRBV14 to TRBJ1-1; TRBD1 might be the D (5 bases). This CDR3 has 21 amino acids. Trimming shortened V by 4 bases and J by 1 base, and 31 bases separated the two germline ends. Germline CDR1 SGHDN, CDR2 FVKESK.

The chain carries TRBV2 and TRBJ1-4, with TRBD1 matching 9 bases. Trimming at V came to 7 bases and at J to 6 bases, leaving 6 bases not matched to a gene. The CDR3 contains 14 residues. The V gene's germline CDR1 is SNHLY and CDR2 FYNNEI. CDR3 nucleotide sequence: TGTGCCAGCACCCGGGACAGGGATGATGAAAAACTGTTTTTT. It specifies CASTRDRDDEKLFF.

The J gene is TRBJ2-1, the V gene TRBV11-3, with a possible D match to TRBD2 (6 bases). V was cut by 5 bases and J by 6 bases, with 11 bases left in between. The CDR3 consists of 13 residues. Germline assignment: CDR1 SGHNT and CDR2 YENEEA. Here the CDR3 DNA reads TGTGCCAGCAGCCTTCCGACTAGCAATGAGCAGTTCTTC. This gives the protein CASSLPTSNEQFF.